The rows below give T cell receptor beta chains drawn from one sample of a study of T cells in Graves' hyperthyroidism and ophthalmopathy. TCRdb used MiXCR to reprocess the multiplex PCR reads, holding one entry per CDR3 protein. The sample shows 200,000 to 300,000 distinct CDR3 sequences, about a sixth of them seen only once. Sequencing was carried out using blood. The receptors stem from a woman in her late teens or twenties with Graves' ophthalmopathy. CDR3s include the opening cysteine and the closing phenylalanine or tryptophan. The D gene is left open where the match is weak. Size is stated for part of the rows, as once, few or many counts, or as a class when the clone is expanded.

j_gene: TRBJ2-7; v_gene: TRBV28; d_gene: NA; abundance: NA; CDR3nt: TGTGCCAGCAGCGTGTCCCACGAGCAGTACTTC; CDR3aa: CASSVSHEQYF
j_gene: TRBJ1-4; v_gene: TRBV9; d_gene: NA; abundance: NA; CDR3nt: TGTGCCAGCAGCGGCCTTAATGAAAAACTGTTTTTT; CDR3aa: CASSGLNEKLFF
j_gene: TRBJ2-5; v_gene: TRBV9; d_gene: TRBD2; abundance: few; CDR3nt: TGTGCCAGCAGCGTAGATAATAGCGGGGGGGTCGAGACCCAGTACTTC; CDR3aa: CASSVDNSGGVETQYF
j_gene: TRBJ2-1; v_gene: TRBV19; d_gene: NA; abundance: NA; CDR3nt: TGTGCCAGTAGCCTAGACTCTTTGAGGCAGTTCTTC; CDR3aa: CASSLDSLRQFF
j_gene: TRBJ1-6; v_gene: TRBV20-1; d_gene: TRBD1; abundance: many; CDR3nt: TGCAGTGCTCAACAGGGGCGGGATTCACCCCTCCACTTT; CDR3aa: CSAQQGRDSPLHF
j_gene: TRBJ2-1; v_gene: TRBV4-1; d_gene: TRBD2; abundance: many; CDR3nt: TGCGCCAGCAGCCAAGTTGGCGGGGGGGAATACAATGAGCAGTTCTTC; CDR3aa: CASSQVGGGEYNEQFF
j_gene: TRBJ1-1; v_gene: TRBV6-4; d_gene: NA; abundance: many; CDR3nt: TGTGCCAGCAGTGATCCGGGAGGCTCCCTGAACACTGAAGCTTTCTTT; CDR3aa: CASSDPGGSLNTEAFF
j_gene: TRBJ2-7; v_gene: TRBV6-4; d_gene: NA; abundance: NA; CDR3nt: TGTCCCCGAGTTAAAGCCTACGAGCAGTACTTC; CDR3aa: CPRVKAYEQYF
j_gene: TRBJ2-7; v_gene: TRBV10-2; d_gene: TRBD1; abundance: many; CDR3nt: TGCGCCAGCAGTCCCGGGACAGTTACTCGCGAGCAGTACTTC; CDR3aa: CASSPGTVTREQYF
j_gene: TRBJ2-1; v_gene: TRBV24-1; d_gene: TRBD2; abundance: many; CDR3nt: TGTGCCACCAGTCCTAGCGGGCGCTACAATGAGCAGTTCTTC; CDR3aa: CATSPSGRYNEQFF
j_gene: TRBJ2-3; v_gene: TRBV7-9; d_gene: NA; abundance: many; CDR3nt: TGTGCCAGCAGCTTAGTCCCAGGGGATCCAGATACGCAGTATTTT; CDR3aa: CASSLVPGDPDTQYF
j_gene: TRBJ2-1; v_gene: TRBV7-9; d_gene: TRBD2; abundance: NA; CDR3nt: TGTGCCAGCAGCTTAGGCCTAGCGGGAGGGCCGAGTTACAATGAGCAGTTCTTC; CDR3aa: CASSLGLAGGPSYNEQFF
j_gene: TRBJ2-3; v_gene: TRBV9; d_gene: TRBD2; abundance: many; CDR3nt: TGTGCCAGCAGCGCCGCTAGGACTAGTGCAGATACGCAGTATTTT; CDR3aa: CASSAARTSADTQYF
j_gene: TRBJ2-7; v_gene: TRBV3-1; d_gene: TRBD2; abundance: few; CDR3nt: TGTGCCAGCAGTTTAAATTATAATAGCGGGCGATTCTACGAGCAGTACTTC; CDR3aa: CASSLNYNSGRFYEQYF
j_gene: TRBJ1-1; v_gene: TRBV10-3; d_gene: TRBD1; abundance: many; CDR3nt: TGTGCCATCGCGTACAGGGGAACTGAAGCTTTCTTT; CDR3aa: CAIAYRGTEAFF
j_gene: TRBJ1-1; v_gene: TRBV10-3; d_gene: NA; abundance: many; CDR3nt: TGTGCCATCAGTGAGTCGGGGGGAGGAGGTGGCACTGAAGCTTTCTTT; CDR3aa: CAISESGGGGGTEAFF
j_gene: TRBJ1-2; v_gene: TRBV5-4; d_gene: NA; abundance: NA; CDR3nt: TGTGCCAGCAGCTTGGATACAGTTACCTATGGCTACACCTTC; CDR3aa: CASSLDTVTYGYTF
j_gene: TRBJ2-5; v_gene: TRBV20-1; d_gene: NA; abundance: many; CDR3nt: TGCAGTGCTATAAAAGGGGCCGAGACCCAGTACTTC; CDR3aa: CSAIKGAETQYF
j_gene: TRBJ1-2; v_gene: TRBV29-1; d_gene: NA; abundance: many; CDR3nt: TGCAGCGCCTTACAGGGTTTCGGTGGCTACACCTTC; CDR3aa: CSALQGFGGYTF
j_gene: TRBJ1-4; v_gene: TRBV6-2/TRBV6-3; d_gene: NA; abundance: NA; CDR3nt: TGTGCCAGCAGTTACGATCCCTCCGGTAATGAAAAACTGTTTTTT; CDR3aa: CASSYDPSGNEKLFF
j_gene: TRBJ2-1; v_gene: TRBV11-2; d_gene: TRBD2; abundance: many; CDR3nt: TGTGCCAGCAGCTTAATTTGGGTAGCGGGAGGGTACAATGAGCAGTTCTTC; CDR3aa: CASSLIWVAGGYNEQFF